Listed here are 8 T cell receptor beta chains from one sample, sequenced in a study of early T cells in non-severe SARS-CoV-2 infection. TCRdb reanalysed the 5' RACE reads using MiXCR and keeps one entry per CDR3 protein. In the table there are about 18,000 distinct CDR3 sequences, approximately 6.2% of which are singletons. What was sequenced was whole blood. These receptor sequences come from an adult who was a healthcare worker with PCR-confirmed SARS-CoV-2 infection or an uninfected control (not recorded which).

The V and J genes are TRBV7-6 and TRBJ2-3, with TRBD2 matching over 9 bases. J gave up 2 bases and V 5 bases, and 11 bases lay outside the gene matches. Germline V lookup: CDR1 SGHVS, CDR2 FNYEAQ. The CDR3 is made up of 17 amino acids. The CDR3, as DNA: TGTGCCAGCAGCCGGGGGGCGCTAGCGGGACACACAGATACGCAGTATTTT. Its translation is CASSRGALAGHTDTQYF.

This clonotype was seen ten or more times. This chain joins TRBV21-1 and TRBJ1-2; the table calls TRBD1, which could not be checked here. TRBV21-1 is a pseudogene segment. The CDR3 contains 14 residues. CDR3: CASSKRGGGDGYTF. The DNA for the CDR3 is TGTGCCAGCAGCAAACGCGGTGGGGGTGATGGCTACACCTTC.

This clonotype was observed many times. The CDR3, as DNA: TGTGCCATCGGGGGAGGTACAAGCACAGATACGCAGTATTTT. It yields the protein CAIGGGTSTDTQYF. This chain links TRBV10-3 with TRBJ2-3; D might be TRBD2 (6 bases). V lost 8 bases and J 0 bases, leaving 12 bases between the germline ends. Looked up from germline, CDR1 is ENHRY and CDR2 is SYGVKD. CDR3 length: 14 residues.

In this sample, this clonotype turned up many times. J is TRBJ2-1 and V is TRBV27; D gene unclear. Per the germline V gene, CDR1 is MNHEY and CDR2 is SMNVEV (reference sequence). This CDR3 comprises 14 residues. V was pared by 5 bases and J by 5 bases, with 13 bases between. The CDR3 loop is CASSPVWSHNEQFF. DNA for the CDR3: TGTGCCAGCAGTCCCGTGTGGTCGCACAATGAGCAGTTCTTC.

This clonotype is medium-sized (0.01 to 0.1%) within its sample. The V call is TRBV11-2, the J call TRBJ1-2; 7 bases map to TRBD1. CDR1 is SGHAT, CDR2 FQNNGV, per germline. This CDR3 contains 16 residues. Trimming removed 5 bases from V and 1 base from J; junction bases left unmatched: 10. The CDR3 loop is CASSTGTDPLNYGYTF. The CDR3 DNA reads as TGTGCCAGCAGCACCGGGACAGACCCTCTTAACTATGGCTACACCTTC.

This chain joins TRBV27 and TRBJ1-1; D might be TRBD1 (5 bases). The ends were cut back, 2 bases at V and 4 bases at J, with 11 bases in the middle. The CDR3 is 14 residues long. Germline CDR1 MNHEY, CDR2 SMNVEV (reference sequence). The CDR3 protein is CASSLRGLGTEAFF. CDR3 bases: TGTGCCAGCAGTTTAAGGGGTTTGGGCACTGAAGCTTTCTTT.

This clonotype was seen ten or more times. The J gene is TRBJ2-2, the V gene TRBV14; the D gene is possibly TRBD2 (5 bases). The CDR3 is 17 residues long. V dropped 1 base and J dropped 6 bases, with 18 bases sitting between them. Germline V lookup: CDR1 SGHDN, CDR2 FVKESK. In nucleotides, the CDR3 is TGTGCCAGCAGCCAAGTGAGCCGCGGGTATAGCGCCGGGGAGCTGTTTTTT. As protein: CASSQVSRGYSAGELFF. Together with reference TRBV14 and TRBJ2-2, the CDR3 gives the full variable domain: EAGVTQFPSHSVIEKGQTVTLRCDPISGHDNLYWYRRVMGKEIKFLLHFVKESKQDESGMPNNRFLAERTGGTYSTLKVQPAELEDSGVYFCASSQVSRGYSAGELFFGEGSRLTVL.

This clonotype was counted at least ten times. The rearrangement uses TRBV6-6 and TRBJ2-4; TRBD1 matches at 8 bases. Looked up from germline, CDR1 is MNHNY and CDR2 is SVGAGI (reference sequence). The junction had 4 bases not matched to a gene; V was cut back by 0 bases and J by 6 bases. The CDR3 covers 15 residues. CDR3 in DNA: TGTGCCAGCAGTTACTCAAACGACAGGGGAAACATTCAGTACTTC. Its translation is CASSYSNDRGNIQYF.